This entry concerns a single T cell receptor (beta chain). What it binds is unknown. This sample stems from a study of T-cell memory formation after mild COVID-19. Germline assignment: CDR1 SGDLS and CDR2 YYNGEE. Trimming took off 0 bases at V and 3 bases at J, with 10 bases between the two ends. This CDR3 has 15 residues. One entry per CDR3 protein, called by TCRdb with MiXCR from the 5' RACE reads. Of approximately 500,000 distinct CDR3 sequences detected, more than 20% appear once; the ten largest clones hold roughly an eighth. Findings of the study overall: Memory cells collected pre-infection included some clones that later responded, suggesting cross-reactive memory joined.

The sequence was collected from an adult woman who had mild COVID-19 (a few samples of this study predate the infection). Cell type and time point are not known. The sequencing sample was made of PBMCs or a T cell subset sorted from them (not recorded which). J is TRBJ2-1 and V is TRBV9, with D perhaps matching TRBD1 (5 bases). CDR3 DNA sequence: TGTGCCAGCAGCGTAGTTGCAGGGTACTACAATGAGCAGTTCTTC. The encoded protein is CASSVVAGYYNEQFF.